This TCR beta chain was sequenced during a study of radiotherapy plus CTLA-4 blockade in lung cancer. The data were produced by immunoSEQ multiplex PCR, yet TCRdb's version contains in-frame clones alone and is incomplete. The sample has 45,000 to 75,000 clones; 77% are singletons. CTLA-4 blockade using ipilimumab, together with focal radiation, was received by patients with chemo-refractory metastatic non-small-cell lung cancer. CDR1 and CDR2 (germline): MNHEY, SMNVEV (reference sequence). This CDR3 is 14 amino acids long. V dropped 8 bases and J dropped 0 bases, with 13 bases sitting between them. The source was peripheral blood, collected from a patient treated with radiotherapy plus ipilimumab. The origin of this receptor is a human donor with non-small cell lung cancer who had a partial response to radiotherapy plus ipilimumab. The chain is built from TRBV27 and TRBJ1-2; D gene unclear. The CDR3 nucleotides read TGTGCCAGCGGGCGGTCGGGAACTAACTATGGCTACACCTTC. Translating it yields CASGRSGTNYGYTF.